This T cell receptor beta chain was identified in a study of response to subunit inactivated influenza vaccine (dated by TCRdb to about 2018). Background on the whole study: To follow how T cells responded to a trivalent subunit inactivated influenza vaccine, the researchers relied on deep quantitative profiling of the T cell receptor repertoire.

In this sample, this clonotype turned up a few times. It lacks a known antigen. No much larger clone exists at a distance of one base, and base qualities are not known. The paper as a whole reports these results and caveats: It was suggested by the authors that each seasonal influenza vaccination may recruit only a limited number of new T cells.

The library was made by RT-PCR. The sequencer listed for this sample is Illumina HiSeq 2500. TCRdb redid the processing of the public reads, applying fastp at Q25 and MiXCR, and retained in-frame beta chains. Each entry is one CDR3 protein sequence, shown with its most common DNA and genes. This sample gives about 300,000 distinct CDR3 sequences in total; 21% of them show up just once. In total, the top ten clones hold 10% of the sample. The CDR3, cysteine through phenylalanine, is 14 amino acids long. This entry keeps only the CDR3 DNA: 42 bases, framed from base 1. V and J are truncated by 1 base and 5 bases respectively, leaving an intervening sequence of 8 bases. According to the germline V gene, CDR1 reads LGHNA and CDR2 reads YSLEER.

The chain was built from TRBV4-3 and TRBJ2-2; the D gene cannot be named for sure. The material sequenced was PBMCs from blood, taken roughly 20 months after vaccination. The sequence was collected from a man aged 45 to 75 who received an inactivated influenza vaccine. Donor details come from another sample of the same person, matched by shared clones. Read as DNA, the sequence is TGCGCCAGCAGCCAAGCCTGGGTGACCGGGGAGCTGTTTTTT. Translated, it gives CASSQAWVTGELFF.